These T cell receptor beta chains were read from a single sample in a study of cytomegalovirus exposure and HLA in healthy donors. TCRdb's table, derived via immunoSEQ multiplex PCR, lists solely in-frame clones and lacks some. The sample carries 160,000 or so clones, about 85% recorded once. The specimen was PBMCs. These receptors all stem from a man younger than 45 in good health and CMV-seropositive. Both conserved end residues are part of each CDR3. The D gene is left open where the match is weak. The size field is filled for only some rows; it gives once, few, many or a size class.

v_call: TRBV7-2; j_call: TRBJ1-2; d_call: .; clone_size: once; cdr3_nt: TGTGCCAGCAGCCCCGCCGCGGGGCGGCGGAACTATGGCTACACCTTC; cdr3_aa: CASSPAAGRRNYGYTF
v_call: TRBV9; j_call: TRBJ2-3; d_call: TRBD2; clone_size: .; cdr3_nt: TGTGCCAGCAGCCCTAGGATAGCGGGGGCGAGCGATACGCAGTATTTT; cdr3_aa: CASSPRIAGASDTQYF
v_call: TRBV7-6; j_call: TRBJ2-7; d_call: TRBD2; clone_size: .; cdr3_nt: TGTGCCAGCAGCCGTGAAGCGGGGGAAAGCTACGAGCAGTACTTC; cdr3_aa: CASSREAGESYEQYF
v_call: TRBV28; j_call: TRBJ2-5; d_call: TRBD2; clone_size: once; cdr3_nt: TGTGCCAGCAGTTTTCTCGCTAGCGGGGGCCAAGAGACCCAGTACTTC; cdr3_aa: CASSFLASGGQETQYF
v_call: TRBV27; j_call: TRBJ1-1; d_call: TRBD1; clone_size: .; cdr3_nt: TGTGCCAGCACCGTCGCCGGGACAGGCTTCATGAACACTGAAGCTTTCTTT; cdr3_aa: CASTVAGTGFMNTEAFF
v_call: TRBV6-6; j_call: TRBJ2-1; d_call: TRBD2; clone_size: .; cdr3_nt: TGTGCCAGCAGCCTTCGACTAGCGGGGAGCTACAATGAGCAGTTCTTC; cdr3_aa: CASSLRLAGSYNEQFF
v_call: TRBV5-1; j_call: TRBJ2-3; d_call: .; clone_size: .; cdr3_nt: TGCGCCAGCAGCTTCTCCGGGCTAGCAACGGATACGCAGTATTTT; cdr3_aa: CASSFSGLATDTQYF
v_call: TRBV6-5; j_call: TRBJ1-1; d_call: .; clone_size: .; cdr3_nt: TGTGCCAGCAGTTACTCGCCGGGACAGAACACTGAAGCTTTCTTT; cdr3_aa: CASSYSPGQNTEAFF
v_call: TRBV7-2; j_call: TRBJ2-2; d_call: TRBD2; clone_size: .; cdr3_nt: TGTGCCAGCAGCCTCTTCCGCGGGGGGAACACCGGGGAGCTGTTTTTT; cdr3_aa: CASSLFRGGNTGELFF
v_call: TRBV29-1; j_call: TRBJ2-7; d_call: TRBD1; clone_size: .; cdr3_nt: TGCAGCGCTACTAGGACAGGGGACGCTCGGTCCCACGAGCAGTACTTC; cdr3_aa: CSATRTGDARSHEQYF
v_call: TRBV19; j_call: TRBJ1-3; d_call: .; clone_size: .; cdr3_nt: TGTGCCAGCGTGAGGGCAGGGGCGGGAAACACCATATATTTT; cdr3_aa: CASVRAGAGNTIYF
v_call: TRBV29-1; j_call: TRBJ2-3; d_call: TRBD2; clone_size: .; cdr3_nt: TGCAGCGTTGCGGGGGGGGCCGACACAGATACGCAGTATTTT; cdr3_aa: CSVAGGADTDTQYF
v_call: TRBV14; j_call: TRBJ2-5; d_call: TRBD1; clone_size: .; cdr3_nt: TGTGCCAGCAGTCCGACAGGGGAGACCCAGTACTTC; cdr3_aa: CASSPTGETQYF
v_call: TRBV5-4; j_call: TRBJ1-1; d_call: TRBD1; clone_size: .; cdr3_nt: TGTGCCAGCAGCTTGCCCTGGGGACAGACAGCCACTGAAGCTTTCTTT; cdr3_aa: CASSLPWGQTATEAFF
v_call: TRBV5-4; j_call: TRBJ2-2; d_call: .; clone_size: .; cdr3_nt: TGTGCCAGCAGCCGTGACAGCGCCTGGACCGGGGAGCTGTTTTTT; cdr3_aa: CASSRDSAWTGELFF
v_call: TRBV5-1; j_call: TRBJ2-1; d_call: .; clone_size: .; cdr3_nt: TGCGCCAGCAGTGGGGGGAGCTCCTACAATGAGCAGTTCTTC; cdr3_aa: CASSGGSSYNEQFF
v_call: TRBV10-3; j_call: TRBJ2-2; d_call: TRBD2; clone_size: .; cdr3_nt: TGTGCCATCAGCGGGGGGGGGCTACCCACCGGGGAGCTGTTTTTT; cdr3_aa: CAISGGGLPTGELFF
v_call: TRBV9; j_call: TRBJ2-2; d_call: TRBD2; clone_size: .; cdr3_nt: TGTGCCAGCAATCCCAGCAGCGACGGACTAGCGGGGGAAACCGGGGAGCTGTTTTTT; cdr3_aa: CASNPSSDGLAGETGELFF
v_call: TRBV7-9; j_call: TRBJ2-2; d_call: .; clone_size: .; cdr3_nt: TGTGCCAGCAGCTTAGCTTGGGGGGAAAGGACCGGGGAGCTGTTTTTT; cdr3_aa: CASSLAWGERTGELFF
v_call: TRBV6-1; j_call: TRBJ1-6; d_call: .; clone_size: .; cdr3_nt: TGTGCCAGCAGTGCCTGGGGGCCGGATAATTCACCCCTCCACTTT; cdr3_aa: CASSAWGPDNSPLHF
v_call: TRBV7-2; j_call: TRBJ2-3; d_call: TRBD2; clone_size: .; cdr3_nt: TGTGCCAGCAGCTTAGGACTTCGCGGCGGGGGGGCAACAGATACGCAGTATTTT; cdr3_aa: CASSLGLRGGGATDTQYF
v_call: TRBV11-2; j_call: TRBJ1-5; d_call: .; clone_size: .; cdr3_nt: TGTGCCAGCAGCTTGGCGGCCAATCAGCCCCAGCATTTT; cdr3_aa: CASSLAANQPQHF
v_call: TRBV5-1; j_call: TRBJ2-3; d_call: .; clone_size: .; cdr3_nt: TGCGCCAGCAGCCATAAAACGGGGATTATTACAGATACGCAGTATTTT; cdr3_aa: CASSHKTGIITDTQYF
v_call: TRBV5-4; j_call: TRBJ2-1; d_call: .; clone_size: .; cdr3_nt: TGTGCCAGCAGCTTTGGGGGGGCGGAATACAATGAGCAGTTCTTC; cdr3_aa: CASSFGGAEYNEQFF
v_call: TRBV2; j_call: TRBJ1-1; d_call: TRBD1; clone_size: .; cdr3_nt: TGTGCCAGCAGCTATGATAGACAGGGGGGATTGAACACTGAAGCTTTCTTT; cdr3_aa: CASSYDRQGGLNTEAFF
v_call: TRBV7-9; j_call: TRBJ1-1; d_call: .; clone_size: .; cdr3_nt: TGTGCCAGCAGCTCCCGGGATATCCCAAAGGCGGAAGCTTTCTTT; cdr3_aa: CASSSRDIPKAEAFF
v_call: TRBV9; j_call: TRBJ2-1; d_call: .; clone_size: .; cdr3_nt: TGTGCCAGCAGCGTCCTTAGCGGAAATGAGCAGTTCTTC; cdr3_aa: CASSVLSGNEQFF
v_call: TRBV6-5; j_call: TRBJ2-3; d_call: TRBD2; clone_size: .; cdr3_nt: TGTGCCAGCAGCCCGCGGGGGGCCGTAGATACGCAGTATTTT; cdr3_aa: CASSPRGAVDTQYF
v_call: TRBV11-2; j_call: TRBJ2-7; d_call: TRBD2; clone_size: .; cdr3_nt: TGTGCCAGCAGCTTTGGTTTGGGGGGGGACTCCTACGAGCAGTACTTC; cdr3_aa: CASSFGLGGDSYEQYF
v_call: TRBV15; j_call: TRBJ2-4; d_call: .; clone_size: .; cdr3_nt: TGTGCCACCAGCAGAGTGGGGAAACAGGGTGACATTCAGTACTTC; cdr3_aa: CATSRVGKQGDIQYF
v_call: TRBV6-4; j_call: TRBJ1-5; d_call: .; clone_size: once; cdr3_nt: TGTGCCAGCAGTGACGAAAGGGACACCGATAGCAATCAGCCCCAGCATTTT; cdr3_aa: CASSDERDTDSNQPQHF
v_call: TRBV6-5; j_call: TRBJ2-3; d_call: .; clone_size: .; cdr3_nt: TGTGCCAGCAGTGGGATGACGGGAGACACAGATACGCAGTATTTT; cdr3_aa: CASSGMTGDTDTQYF
v_call: TRBV29-1; j_call: TRBJ2-1; d_call: .; clone_size: .; cdr3_nt: TGCAGCGTTGAAGGGACACCCAACTCCTACAATGAGCAGTTCTTC; cdr3_aa: CSVEGTPNSYNEQFF
v_call: TRBV7-2; j_call: TRBJ1-2; d_call: TRBD1; clone_size: once; cdr3_nt: TGTGCCAGCAGCACAGGACAGGGCACGGGGGGCTACACCTTC; cdr3_aa: CASSTGQGTGGYTF
v_call: TRBV7-2; j_call: TRBJ1-5; d_call: TRBD1; clone_size: .; cdr3_nt: TGTGCCAGCAGCTTAAGACAGGGGATGAGGGATCAGCCCCAGCATTTT; cdr3_aa: CASSLRQGMRDQPQHF
v_call: TRBV7-2; j_call: TRBJ2-5; d_call: TRBD2; clone_size: .; cdr3_nt: TGTGCCAGCAGCAAGGGACTAGCGGGGGCCGAAGGGACCCAGTACTTC; cdr3_aa: CASSKGLAGAEGTQYF
v_call: TRBV9; j_call: TRBJ2-7; d_call: TRBD1; clone_size: .; cdr3_nt: TGTGCCAGCAGCGGGGGGGACAGGTCCCTGCGGGAGCAGTACTTC; cdr3_aa: CASSGGDRSLREQYF
v_call: TRBV18; j_call: TRBJ2-6; d_call: .; clone_size: few; cdr3_nt: TGTGCCAGCTCACCACCGAACAGCCTAACCTCTGGGGCCAACGTCCTGACTTTC; cdr3_aa: CASSPPNSLTSGANVLTF